This T cell receptor (beta chain) is from a study of blood T cell repertoires in COVID-19. About the research overall: Some COVID-19 samples were acute and others convalescent; all came from the United States, Italy and Spain. Sources were T cells, B-cell-depleted T cells, or PBMCs; the material itself was cDNA or gDNA.

The V gene's germline CDR1 is SGHRS and CDR2 YFSETQ. The CDR3 totals 17 residues. Deletions cut 4 bases from V and 4 bases from J, with 20 bases between. Per the study methods: Reference gene primer amplification gave nucleated cell count estimates. Some clones are missing from TCRdb's copy, which holds only in-frame ones; the method was immunoSEQ multiplex PCR. That table is the source of V, J and clone size, and D and trimming were worked out from the DNA. The sample includes some 170,000 clones, roughly three quarters of them seen just once. The sequence derives from a woman aged 45 to 65 with active or convalescent COVID-19. The genes are TRBV5-1 and TRBJ2-2, with a possible D match to TRBD2 (6 bases). Sequencing was performed on peripheral blood. CDR3 amino acids: CASSAGLLGGGTGELFF. The CDR3 nucleotides are TGCGCCAGCAGCGCGGGACTCTTGGGAGGAGGCACCGGGGAGCTGTTTTTT.